A selection of T cell receptor beta chains follows, all from one sample in a study of CD8 T cells in ankylosing spondylitis. TCRdb re-analysed the 5' RACE reads in MiXCR, keeping a single row per CDR3 protein. The sample contains 200,000 to 250,000 distinct CDR3 sequences, about a quarter of which appear only once. Material: blood, either unsorted or a sorted T cell fraction (not recorded which). These receptors were collected from a male donor with ankylosing spondylitis or in good health (not recorded which). Both conserved end residues are part of each CDR3. A D gene is named only where the DNA matches it firmly. Size is omitted from some rows. Given values are once, few, many or a class for expanded clones.

CDR3 protein | CDR3 DNA | CDR3 length | D gene | clone size | J gene | V gene
CSVWSTRNTEAFF | TGCAGCGTTTGGTCGACACGGAACACTGAAGCTTTCTTT | 13 | NA | NA | TRBJ1-1 | TRBV29-1
CASSQDSNGRGNEQFF | TGCGCCAGCAGCCAAGATTCGAACGGGAGAGGCAATGAGCAGTTCTTC | 16 | NA | few | TRBJ2-1 | TRBV4-1
CASSLERGGYTF | TGCGCCAGCAGCTTGGAACGGGGAGGCTACACCTTC | 12 | NA | NA | TRBJ1-2 | TRBV5-1
CATSRDGLAENEQFF | TGTGCCACCAGCAGAGACGGACTAGCGGAGAATGAGCAGTTCTTC | 15 | TRBD2 | NA | TRBJ2-1 | TRBV15
CASTRREGRYNEQFF | TGTGCCAGCACGAGGCGGGAGGGCCGTTACAATGAGCAGTTCTTC | 15 | TRBD2 | many | TRBJ2-1 | TRBV6-1
CSANLPGVGTQYF | TGCAGTGCTAACTTGCCGGGAGTAGGGACGCAGTATTTT | 13 | NA | few | TRBJ2-3 | TRBV20-1
CSVRAGADTQYF | TGCAGTGTCAGGGCTGGGGCAGATACGCAGTATTTT | 12 | NA | once | TRBJ2-3 | TRBV20-1
CSATPTVRGLETDTQYF | TGCAGTGCTACTCCTACAGTCAGGGGTTTAGAAACAGATACGCAGTATTTT | 17 | NA | NA | TRBJ2-3 | TRBV20-1
CSARRLRSGTEAFF | TGCAGTGCTAGACGACTGCGGAGCGGCACTGAAGCTTTCTTT | 14 | NA | few | TRBJ1-1 | TRBV20-1
CASSFDGGGSSYNEQFF | TGCGCCAGCAGCTTCGATGGGGGCGGGAGCTCCTACAATGAGCAGTTCTTC | 17 | NA | many | TRBJ2-1 | TRBV5-1
CASSFGTSGAYEQFF | TGTGCCAGCAGCTTCGGGACTAGCGGGGCGTATGAGCAGTTCTTC | 15 | TRBD2 | NA | TRBJ2-1 | TRBV12-3/TRBV12-4
CSASGGGSYEQYF | TGCAGTGCTAGTGGAGGGGGCTCTTACGAGCAGTACTTC | 13 | NA | many | TRBJ2-7 | TRBV20-1
CSVRLSTDTQYF | TGCAGCGTTCGACTCAGCACAGATACGCAGTATTTT | 12 | NA | many | TRBJ2-3 | TRBV29-1
CASSLYGDRSAYGYTF | TGTGCCAGCAGCTTGTACGGGGACAGATCGGCCTATGGCTACACCTTC | 16 | TRBD1 | NA | TRBJ1-2 | TRBV5-5
CASSLHQLNQPQHF | TGTGCCAGCAGTTTACATCAGTTAAATCAGCCCCAGCATTTT | 14 | NA | NA | TRBJ1-5 | TRBV12-3/TRBV12-4
CASSELMGQVSGELFF | TGTGCCAGCAGTGAACTGATGGGTCAGGTATCCGGGGAGCTGTTTTTT | 16 | NA | many | TRBJ2-2 | TRBV2
CASSPGLAGSTDTQYF | TGTGCCAGCAGCCCGGGACTAGCGGGGAGCACAGATACGCAGTATTTT | 16 | TRBD2 | many | TRBJ2-3 | TRBV5-6
CSASPGVEAFF | TGCAGTGCTAGTCCGGGTGTTGAAGCTTTCTTT | 11 | NA | few | TRBJ1-1 | TRBV20-1
CSASISGPDTQYF | TGCAGTGCTAGTATTAGCGGGCCCGATACGCAGTATTTT | 13 | TRBD2 | NA | TRBJ2-3 | TRBV20-1
CSAALMGGSSYNEQFF | TGCAGTGCTGCACTTATGGGCGGTAGCTCCTACAATGAGCAGTTCTTC | 16 | NA | many | TRBJ2-1 | TRBV20-1
CSARDFAPEAFF | TGCAGTGCTAGAGATTTCGCACCTGAAGCTTTCTTT | 12 | NA | NA | TRBJ1-1 | TRBV20-1
CASSPAAVGRQNEQFF | TGTGCCAGCAGTCCAGCGGCGGTCGGACGGCAGAATGAGCAGTTCTTC | 16 | NA | many | TRBJ2-1 | TRBV7-2
CASTQMDTNQPQHF | TGTGCCAGCACCCAGATGGACACCAATCAGCCCCAGCATTTT | 14 | NA | many | TRBJ1-5 | TRBV6-1
CSVGIRDTQYF | TGCAGCGTTGGGATTAGAGATACGCAGTATTTT | 11 | NA | many | TRBJ2-3 | TRBV29-1